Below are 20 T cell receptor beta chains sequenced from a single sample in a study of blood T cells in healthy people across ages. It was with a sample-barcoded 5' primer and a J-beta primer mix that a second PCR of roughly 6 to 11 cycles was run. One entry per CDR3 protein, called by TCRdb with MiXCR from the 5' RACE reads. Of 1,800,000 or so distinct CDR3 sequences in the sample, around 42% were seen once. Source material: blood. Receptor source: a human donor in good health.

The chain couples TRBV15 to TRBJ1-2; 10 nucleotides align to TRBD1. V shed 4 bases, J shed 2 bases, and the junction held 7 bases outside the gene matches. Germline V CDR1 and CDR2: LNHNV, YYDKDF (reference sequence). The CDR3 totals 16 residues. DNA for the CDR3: TGTGCCACCAGCAAACTAGGACAGGGGGTGAACTATGGCTACACCTTC. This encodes CATSKLGQGVNYGYTF.

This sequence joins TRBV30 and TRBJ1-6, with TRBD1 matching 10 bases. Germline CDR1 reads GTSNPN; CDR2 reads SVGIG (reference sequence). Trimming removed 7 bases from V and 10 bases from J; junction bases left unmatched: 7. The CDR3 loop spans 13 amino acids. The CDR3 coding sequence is TGTGCCTCGTCCAAGACAGGGGGCTCACCCCTCCACTTT. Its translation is CASSKTGGSPLHF.

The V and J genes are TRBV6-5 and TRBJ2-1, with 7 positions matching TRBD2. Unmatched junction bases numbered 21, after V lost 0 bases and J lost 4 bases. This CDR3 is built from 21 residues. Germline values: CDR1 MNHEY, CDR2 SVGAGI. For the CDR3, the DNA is TGTGCCAGCAGTTACTCCTTAGGGAGGGGCCGCGAGGGATTGGGTTACAATGAGCAGTTCTTC. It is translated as CASSYSLGRGREGLGYNEQFF.

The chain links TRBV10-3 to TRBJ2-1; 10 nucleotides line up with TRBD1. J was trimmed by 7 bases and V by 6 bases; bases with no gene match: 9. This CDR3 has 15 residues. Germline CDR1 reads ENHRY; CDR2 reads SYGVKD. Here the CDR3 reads CAISLTGTGANEQFF. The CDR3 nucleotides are TGTGCCATCAGCCTAACCGGGACAGGGGCGAATGAGCAGTTCTTC.

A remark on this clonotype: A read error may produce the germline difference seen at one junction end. The CDR3 protein is CASSSSGGTRYNEQFF. CDR3 DNA: TGTGCCAGCAGCTCTAGCGGGGGCACACGTTACAATGAACAGTTCTTC. The chain carries TRBV7-3 and TRBJ2-1; the match to TRBD2 covers 10 bases. CDR1 is SGHTA and CDR2 is FQGTGA in the germline V gene. This CDR3 comprises 16 residues.

CDR3 residues: CASSTRTAIYSGANVLTF. The CDR3 nucleotides read TGTGCCAGCAGTACCCGGACAGCGATTTACTCTGGGGCCAACGTCCTGACTTTC. The chain has TRBV28 and TRBJ2-6; maybe TRBD1 (6 bases). Germline-derived CDR1 and CDR2 are MDHEN and SYDVKM. V was pared by 5 bases and J by 0 bases, with 17 bases between. The CDR3 has 18 amino acids.

The CDR3 DNA is TGTGCCACCAGCAGAGTTCGGGCGGGGGGCGGGGATACGCAGTATTTT. Translation: CATSRVRAGGGDTQYF. The V gene is TRBV15, the J gene TRBJ2-3; 8 bases fit TRBD2. Germline CDR1 reads LNHNV; CDR2 reads YYDKDF (reference sequence). This CDR3 is built from 16 residues. Unmatched junction bases numbered 9, after V lost 1 base and J lost 6 bases. The full variable domain, with the rest looked up from reference TRBV15 and TRBJ2-3, is DAMVIQNPRYQVTQFGKPVTLSCSQTLNHNVMYWYQQKSSQAPKLLFHYYDKDFNNEADTPDNFQSRRPNTSFCFLDIRSPGLGDTAMYLCATSRVRAGGGDTQYFGPGTRLTVL.

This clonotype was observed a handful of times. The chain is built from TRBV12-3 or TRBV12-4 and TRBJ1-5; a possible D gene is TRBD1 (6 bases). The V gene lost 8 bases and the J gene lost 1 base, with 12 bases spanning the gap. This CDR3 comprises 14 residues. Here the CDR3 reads CASAGVGSNQPQHF. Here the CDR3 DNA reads TGTGCCAGCGCAGGGGTCGGAAGCAATCAGCCCCAGCATTTT.

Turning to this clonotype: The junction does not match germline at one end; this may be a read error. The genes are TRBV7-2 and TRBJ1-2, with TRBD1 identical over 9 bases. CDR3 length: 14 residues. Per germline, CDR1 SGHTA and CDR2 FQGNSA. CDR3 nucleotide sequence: TGTGCCAGCAGCTTAGTGGGACAGGGATTTGGCTGCACCTTC. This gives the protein CASSLVGQGFGCTF.

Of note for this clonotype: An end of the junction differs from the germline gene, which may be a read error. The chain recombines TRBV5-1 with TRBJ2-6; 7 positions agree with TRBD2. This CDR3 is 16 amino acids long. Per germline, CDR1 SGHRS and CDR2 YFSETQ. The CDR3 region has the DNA TGCGCCAACAGCTGGGGGGGACCCTCTGGGGCCAACGTCCTGACTTTC. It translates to CANSWGGPSGANVLTF.

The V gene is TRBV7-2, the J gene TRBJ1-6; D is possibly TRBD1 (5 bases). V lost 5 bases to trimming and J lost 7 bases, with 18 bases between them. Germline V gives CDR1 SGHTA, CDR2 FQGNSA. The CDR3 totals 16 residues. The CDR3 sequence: CASSVDRTGENSPLHF. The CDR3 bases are TGTGCCAGCAGCGTCGATCGAACAGGTGAAAATTCACCCCTCCACTTT.

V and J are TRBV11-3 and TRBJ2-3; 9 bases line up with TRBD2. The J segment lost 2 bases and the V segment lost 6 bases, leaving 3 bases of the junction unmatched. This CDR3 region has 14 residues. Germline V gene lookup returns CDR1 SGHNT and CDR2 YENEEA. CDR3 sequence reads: CASRIAGVTDTQYF. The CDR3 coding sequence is TGTGCCAGCAGGATAGCGGGAGTCACAGATACGCAGTATTTT.

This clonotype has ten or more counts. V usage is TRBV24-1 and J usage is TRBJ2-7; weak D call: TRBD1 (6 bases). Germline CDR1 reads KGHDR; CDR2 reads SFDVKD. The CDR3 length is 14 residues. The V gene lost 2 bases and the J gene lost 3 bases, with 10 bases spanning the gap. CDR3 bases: TGTGCCACCAGTGATTCGGACAGATACTACGAGCAGTACTTC. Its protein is CATSDSDRYYEQYF.

This CDR3 reads CAISLQGASGNTIYF. The DNA of the CDR3 is TGTGCCATCAGTTTACAGGGCGCCTCTGGAAACACCATATATTTT. The chain couples TRBV10-3 to TRBJ1-3, with a possible D match to TRBD1 (6 bases). Germline V CDR1 and CDR2: ENHRY, SYGVKD. The CDR3 runs to 15 residues. The V end lost 5 bases, the J end lost 0 bases, and 11 bases lay between the germline ends.

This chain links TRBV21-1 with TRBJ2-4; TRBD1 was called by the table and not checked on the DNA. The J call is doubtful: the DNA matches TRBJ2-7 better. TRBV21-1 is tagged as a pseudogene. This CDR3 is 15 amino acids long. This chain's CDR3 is CASNSDRIPSYEQYF. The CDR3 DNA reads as TGTGCCAGCAACTCGGACAGGATCCCTTCCTACGAGCAGTACTTC.

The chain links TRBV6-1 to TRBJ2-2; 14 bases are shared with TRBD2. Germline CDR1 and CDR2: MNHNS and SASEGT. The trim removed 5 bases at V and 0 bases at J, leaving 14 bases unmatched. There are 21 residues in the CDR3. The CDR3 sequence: CASSPAGQWTSGGPNTGELFF. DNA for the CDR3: TGTGCCAGCAGTCCTGCCGGACAGTGGACTAGCGGGGGGCCGAACACCGGGGAGCTGTTTTTT.

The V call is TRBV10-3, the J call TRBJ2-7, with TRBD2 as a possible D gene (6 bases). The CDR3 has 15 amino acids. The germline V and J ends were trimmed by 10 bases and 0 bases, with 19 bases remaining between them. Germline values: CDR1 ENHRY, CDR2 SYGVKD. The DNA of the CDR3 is TGTGCCACCTACTCTACGGGACTTAACTCCTACGAGCAGTACTTC. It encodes CATYSTGLNSYEQYF.

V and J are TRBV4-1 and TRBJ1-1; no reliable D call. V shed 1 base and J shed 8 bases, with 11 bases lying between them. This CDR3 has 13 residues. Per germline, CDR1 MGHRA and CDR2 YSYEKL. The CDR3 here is CASSQVSRYEAFF. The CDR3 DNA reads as TGCGCCAGCAGCCAAGTGAGCCGATACGAAGCTTTCTTT.

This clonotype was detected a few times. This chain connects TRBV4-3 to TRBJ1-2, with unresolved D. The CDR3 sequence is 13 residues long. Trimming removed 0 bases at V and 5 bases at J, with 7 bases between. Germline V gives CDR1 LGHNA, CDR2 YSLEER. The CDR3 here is CASSQDSLYGYTF. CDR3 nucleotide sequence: TGCGCCAGCAGCCAAGATTCGCTGTATGGCTACACCTTC.

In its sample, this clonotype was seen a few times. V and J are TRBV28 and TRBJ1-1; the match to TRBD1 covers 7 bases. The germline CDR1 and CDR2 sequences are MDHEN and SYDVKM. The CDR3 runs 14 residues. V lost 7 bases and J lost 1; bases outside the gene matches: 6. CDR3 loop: CASTRQGTNTEAFF. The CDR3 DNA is TGTGCCAGCACCCGACAGGGAACGAACACTGAAGCTTTCTTT.